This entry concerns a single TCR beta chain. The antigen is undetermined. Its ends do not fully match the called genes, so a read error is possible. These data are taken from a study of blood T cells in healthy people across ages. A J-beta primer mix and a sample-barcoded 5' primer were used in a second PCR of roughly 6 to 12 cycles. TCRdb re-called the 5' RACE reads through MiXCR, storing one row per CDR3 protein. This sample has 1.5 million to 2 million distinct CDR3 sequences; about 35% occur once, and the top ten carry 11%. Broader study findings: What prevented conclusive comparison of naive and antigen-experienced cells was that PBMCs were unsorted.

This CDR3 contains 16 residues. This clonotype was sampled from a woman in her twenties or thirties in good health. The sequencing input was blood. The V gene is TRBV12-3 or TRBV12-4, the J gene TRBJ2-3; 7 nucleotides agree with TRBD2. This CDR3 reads CASSLRSSGSTDTQYF. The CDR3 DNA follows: TGTGCCAGCAGTTTGAGGTCTAGCGGAAGCACTGATACGCAGTATTTT.